A selection of T cell receptor beta chains follows, all from one sample in a study of beta chain features in type 1 diabetes. Clones were read by immunoSEQ multiplex PCR, and TCRdb kept only the in-frame ones, dropping some. The top ten hold 0.023% of the sample, which has 810,000 or so clones, roughly a sixth seen once. Sequencing used naive CD4+ T cells from blood. Receptor source: a young woman in good health. Each CDR3 is given with its conserved first and last residue. Each record gives: clone size, CDR3 length, J gene, V gene, CDR3 protein. Some rows mark clone size as missing; the rest say once, few, many or name a class of expanded clone.

few	14	TRBJ1-2	TRBV7-9	CASSLANSPYGYTF
few	13	TRBJ2-5	TRBV15	CATSPGPKGTQYF
few	15	TRBJ2-5	TRBV5-1	CASSLAISRGETQYF
NA	13	TRBJ1-1	TRBV7-3	CASSSGTGSEAFF
few	18	TRBJ2-3	TRBV10-3	CAISDRPSKGVEGNTQYF
NA	18	TRBJ2-1	TRBV27	CASSPRLLGPYTNNEQFF
once	16	TRBJ2-3	TRBV4-1	CASSQSRDPSTDTQYF
NA	11	TRBJ2-7	TRBV2	CASIEGTEQYF
few	14	TRBJ2-3	TRBV18	CASSPSTGADTQYF
NA	16	TRBJ1-1	TRBV5-4	CASTLPVHESNTEAFF
NA	13	TRBJ2-7	TRBV2	CASSVSPTYEQYF
few	14	TRBJ1-4	TRBV28	CASSLAGNTEKLFF
NA	15	TRBJ2-3	TRBV7-2	CASSQGASGRDTQYF
few	14	TRBJ1-1	TRBV5-1	CASSLVVSNAEAFF
few	14	TRBJ2-2	TRBV5-6	CASSSDPNTGELFF
NA	17	TRBJ1-1	TRBV18	CASSQAASWQTNTEAFF
NA	13	TRBJ1-3	TRBV29-1	CSVGGLSGNTIYF
NA	13	TRBJ2-1	TRBV11-2	CASSRRGGDEQFF
NA	13	TRBJ2-2	TRBV29-1	CSVRAGATGELFF
few	13	TRBJ1-2	TRBV28	CASKSDGHYGYTF
few	17	TRBJ2-2	TRBV5-1	CASSFVFVAGSGGELFF
NA	15	TRBJ1-2	TRBV2	CASSYAGQPGRGYTF
few	14	TRBJ2-6	TRBV4-2	CASSQDRTPQVLTF
few	13	TRBJ2-7	TRBV28	CASSLWGANEQYF
few	17	TRBJ1-5	TRBV4-3	CASSQDLLGGIGQPQHF
NA	12	TRBJ2-1	TRBV18	CASSPLSYEQFF
few	15	TRBJ2-6	TRBV10-3	CAISELHSGANVLTF
few	16	TRBJ1-3	TRBV6-5	CASSYSPLYSGNTIYF
once	11	TRBJ2-7	TRBV28	CASSLSHEQYF
few	15	TRBJ2-2	TRBV5-4	CASSLDLRDTGELFF
few	13	TRBJ1-2	TRBV2	CASSVDSFYGYTF
NA	13	TRBJ2-2	TRBV19	CASSLRRTGELFF
few	17	TRBJ1-5	TRBV28	CASSLWIDRGRRQPQHF
NA	15	TRBJ2-7	TRBV10-3	CAISWTSGDMGEQYF
few	12	TRBJ2-7	TRBV18	CASSPPGREQYF
NA	16	TRBJ2-2	TRBV5-1	CASSLTAGTYTGELFF
few	14	TRBJ1-3	TRBV7-9	CASSWQDSGNTIYF
few	13	TRBJ2-5	TRBV13	CASSRQGSETQYF
NA	15	TRBJ2-5	TRBV27	CASSFPDRVEETQYF
few	15	TRBJ2-7	TRBV6-6	CASSRAGVIPNEQYF
few	14	TRBJ2-7	TRBV7-2	CASSQDGQAYEQYF
NA	14	TRBJ2-7	TRBV28	CASNTGTGSYEQYF
NA	13	TRBJ2-2	TRBV9	CASSVGLTGELFF
few	11	TRBJ1-2	TRBV6-6	CASSPGYGYTF
few	15	TRBJ2-5	TRBV5-4	CASSLALGQQETQYF
NA	15	TRBJ2-1	TRBV9	CASSVVGGGRNEQFF
NA	15	TRBJ2-1	TRBV5-1	CASSLHGNRDNEQFF
few	13	NA	TRBV18	CASSAGQPYEQYF
few	17	TRBJ2-3	TRBV5-4	CASSRRLAGGATDTQYF